This TCR beta chain was identified during a study of cytomegalovirus exposure and HLA in healthy donors. Whole-study results and caveats: Most observed TCR sequences were rare, whereas some public TCRs were detected in many donors.

Primers included in the PCR were 60 Vbeta and 13 Jbeta primers. In the study's own analysis: In a later analysis, of about 80 million unique beta chains, about 12 million appeared in at least two donors. This table comes from immunoSEQ multiplex PCR, and its TCRdb copy is limited to in-frame clones, with some not included. V and J calls and clone size come straight from that table; D and trimming were deduced from the DNA. The sample has 200,000 to 250,000 clones; roughly 84% are singletons. Unmatched junction bases numbered 5, after V lost 8 bases and J lost 0 bases. The CDR3 length is 15 residues. CDR1 is SNHLY and CDR2 is FYNNEI in the germline V gene. The table lists this clone with a few counts. Antigen specificity is unknown.

Sequenced input: PBMCs. This sequence originates from a man in his fifties in good health and CMV-seronegative. The rearrangement joins TRBV2 to TRBJ1-4, with 8 bases lining up with TRBD1. CDR3 nucleotide sequence: TGTGCCAGCCGAACAGGGGGAACAACTAATGAAAAACTGTTTTTT. Translation gives CASRTGGTTNEKLFF.